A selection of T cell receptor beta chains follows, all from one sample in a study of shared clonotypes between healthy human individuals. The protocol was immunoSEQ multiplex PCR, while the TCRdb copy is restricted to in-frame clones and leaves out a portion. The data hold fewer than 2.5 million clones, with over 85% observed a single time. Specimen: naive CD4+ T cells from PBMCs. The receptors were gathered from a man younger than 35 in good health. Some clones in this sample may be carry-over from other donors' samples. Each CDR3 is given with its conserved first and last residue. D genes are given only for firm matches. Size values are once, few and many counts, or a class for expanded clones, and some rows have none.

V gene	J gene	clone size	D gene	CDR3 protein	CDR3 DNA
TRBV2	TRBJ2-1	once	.	CASSPANEQFF	TGTGCCAGCAGTCCGGCGAATGAGCAGTTCTTC
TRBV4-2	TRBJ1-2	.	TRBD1	CASSQDRDSTYGYTF	TGTGCCAGCAGCCAAGATAGGGACAGCACCTATGGCTACACCTTC
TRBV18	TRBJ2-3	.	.	CASEGDFTDTQYF	TGTGCCAGTGAGGGGGACTTCACAGATACGCAGTATTTT
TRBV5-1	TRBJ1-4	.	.	CASRTGAVTIATNEKLFF	TGCGCCAGCCGGACGGGGGCCGTCACCATCGCAACTAATGAAAAACTGTTTTTT
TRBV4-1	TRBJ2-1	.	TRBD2	CASSQVRGLGLSPVQFF	TGCGCCAGCAGCCAAGTACGTGGACTAGGCCTTTCCCCGGTGCAGTTCTTC
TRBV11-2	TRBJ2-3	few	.	CASSPWGDTQYF	TGTGCCAGCAGCCCATGGGGAGATACGCAGTATTTT
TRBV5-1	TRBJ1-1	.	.	CASSLRPQNTEAFF	TGCGCCAGCAGCTTACGCCCTCAGAACACTGAAGCTTTCTTT
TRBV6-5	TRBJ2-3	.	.	CASREGSTDTQYF	TGTGCCAGCCGCGAGGGAAGCACAGATACGCAGTATTTT
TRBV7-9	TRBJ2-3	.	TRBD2	CASSSAGAASTDTQYF	TGTGCCAGCAGCTCCGCGGGAGCGGCTAGCACAGATACGCAGTATTTT
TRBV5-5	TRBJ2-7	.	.	CASSWNQYEQYF	TGTGCCAGCAGCTGGAACCAGTACGAGCAGTACTTC
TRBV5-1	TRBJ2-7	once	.	CASSSGLKDEQYF	TGCGCCAGCAGCTCAGGGTTAAAGGACGAGCAGTACTTC
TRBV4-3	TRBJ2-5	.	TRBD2	CASSQDGRGRFAQYF	TGCGCCAGCAGCCAAGACGGGAGGGGCAGGTTCGCCCAGTACTTC
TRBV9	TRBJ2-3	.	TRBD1	CASSVQLDRVPDTQYF	TGTGCCAGCAGCGTCCAGCTTGACAGGGTGCCAGATACGCAGTATTTT
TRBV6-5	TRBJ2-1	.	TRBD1	CASSPGTGGRHEQFF	TGTGCCAGCAGCCCCGGGACAGGGGGGAGGCATGAGCAGTTCTTC
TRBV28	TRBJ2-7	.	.	CASRTDQGGWYEQYF	TGTGCCAGCAGGACCGATCAGGGGGGCTGGTACGAGCAGTACTTC
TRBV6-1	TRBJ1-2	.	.	CASSEVKNSPWYGYTF	TGTGCCAGCAGTGAAGTAAAGAATTCGCCGTGGTATGGCTACACCTTC
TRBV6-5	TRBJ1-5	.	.	CATRAPGNNQPQHF	TGTGCCACCCGGGCCCCGGGGAACAATCAGCCCCAGCATTTT
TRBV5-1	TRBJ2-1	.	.	CASSPTVNSGARNEQFF	TGCGCCAGCAGCCCCACAGTTAATAGCGGAGCCCGCAATGAGCAGTTCTTC
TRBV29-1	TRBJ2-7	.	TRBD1	CSASDRGGHEQYF	TGCAGCGCCTCGGACAGGGGTGGGCACGAACAGTACTTC
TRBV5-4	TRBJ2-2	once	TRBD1	CASSTGQANTGELFF	TGTGCCAGCAGCACCGGACAGGCGAACACCGGGGAGCTGTTTTTT
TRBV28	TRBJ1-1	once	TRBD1	CASSLGTGEAFF	TGTGCCAGCAGTTTAGGGACAGGTGAAGCTTTCTTT
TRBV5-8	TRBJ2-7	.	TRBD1	CASSSGTGRYEQYF	TGTGCCAGCAGCTCGGGGACAGGGAGGTACGAGCAGTACTTC
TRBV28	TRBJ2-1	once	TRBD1	CASSQHRSGTGVKGGYNEQFF	TGTGCCAGCAGTCAACACCGGTCCGGGACAGGGGTCAAGGGGGGATACAATGAGCAGTTCTTC
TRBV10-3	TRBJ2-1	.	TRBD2	CAISESGGVQYNEQFF	TGTGCCATCAGTGAGTCGGGGGGGGTGCAATACAATGAGCAGTTCTTC
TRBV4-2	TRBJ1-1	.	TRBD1	CASSQGQGQRDTEAFF	TGTGCCAGCAGCCAAGGCCAGGGACAGAGGGACACTGAAGCTTTCTTT
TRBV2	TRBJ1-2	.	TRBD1	CASSNGQGNYGYTF	TGTGCCAGCAGCAATGGACAGGGGAACTATGGCTACACCTTC
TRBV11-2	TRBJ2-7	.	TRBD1	CASSFRGQGSYEQYF	TGTGCCAGCAGCTTTCGCGGACAGGGGTCCTACGAGCAGTACTTC
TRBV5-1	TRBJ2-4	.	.	CASSLVTEENIQYF	TGCGCCAGCAGCTTGGTAACCGAGGAAAACATTCAGTACTTC
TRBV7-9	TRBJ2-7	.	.	CASSLEGESYEQYF	TGTGCCAGCAGCTTAGAAGGAGAATCCTACGAGCAGTACTTC
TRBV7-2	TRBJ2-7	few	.	CASSSQSGPSYEQYF	TGTGCCAGCAGCTCACAAAGCGGGCCCTCCTACGAGCAGTACTTC
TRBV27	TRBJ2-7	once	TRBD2	CASSPLAGGRPYEQYF	TGTGCCAGCAGTCCCCTAGCGGGAGGGCGTCCCTACGAGCAGTACTTC
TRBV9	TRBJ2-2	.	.	CASSVALWGQVTGELFF	TGTGCCAGCAGCGTAGCCCTCTGGGGACAAGTCACCGGGGAGCTGTTTTTT
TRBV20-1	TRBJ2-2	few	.	CSARDVPVLFF	TGCAGTGCTAGAGATGTTCCGGTCCTGTTTTTT
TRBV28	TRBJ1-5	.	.	CASSFPGPRIVQPQHF	TGTGCCAGCAGTTTTCCAGGACCGAGGATTGTTCAGCCCCAGCATTTT
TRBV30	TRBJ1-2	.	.	CAWTRTESYGYTF	TGTGCCTGGACGAGGACAGAATCGTATGGCTACACCTTC
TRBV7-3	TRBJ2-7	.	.	CASRVGASEQYF	TGTGCCAGCCGGGTGGGGGCCTCCGAGCAGTACTTC
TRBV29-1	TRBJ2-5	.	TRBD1	CSVGGTGGRTLETQYF	TGCAGCGTTGGGGGGACAGGGGGTAGGACCTTAGAGACCCAGTACTTC
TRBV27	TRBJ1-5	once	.	CASSLNMWPGSNQPQHF	TGTGCCAGCAGTTTAAATATGTGGCCGGGGAGCAATCAGCCCCAGCATTTT
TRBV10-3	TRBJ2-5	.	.	CAISETQGGRGETQYF	TGTGCCATCAGTGAGACACAGGGGGGGAGAGGAGAGACCCAGTACTTC
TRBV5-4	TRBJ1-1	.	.	CASSPGTSRMNTEAFF	TGTGCCAGCAGCCCCGGGACTTCCAGAATGAACACTGAAGCTTTCTTT
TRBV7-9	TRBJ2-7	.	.	CASSLGGTVTSYEQYF	TGTGCCAGCAGCTTGGGCGGGACAGTGACCTCCTACGAGCAGTACTTC
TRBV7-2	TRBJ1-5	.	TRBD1	CASSSDRGENQPQHF	TGTGCCAGCAGCTCGGACAGGGGGGAGAATCAGCCCCAGCATTTT
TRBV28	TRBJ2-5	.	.	CASSYQGGYDQETQYF	TGTGCCAGCAGCTACCAAGGGGGATATGATCAAGAGACCCAGTACTTC
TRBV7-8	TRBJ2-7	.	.	CASSLVFGGAYEQYF	TGTGCCAGCAGCTTAGTTTTTGGGGGAGCCTACGAGCAGTACTTC
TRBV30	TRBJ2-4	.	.	CAWSARGNIQYF	TGTGCCTGGAGCGCCAGAGGGAACATTCAGTACTTC
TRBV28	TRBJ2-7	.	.	CASSSSPGATSSYEQYF	TGTGCCAGCAGTTCGAGCCCTGGGGCAACCAGCTCCTACGAGCAGTACTTC
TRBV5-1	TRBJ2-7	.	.	CASSLTRTYYYEQYF	TGCGCCAGCAGCTTAACCAGGACGTATTACTACGAGCAGTACTTC
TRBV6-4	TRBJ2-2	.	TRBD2	CASSASGSTGELFF	TGTGCCAGCAGTGCTAGCGGGAGCACCGGGGAGCTGTTTTTT
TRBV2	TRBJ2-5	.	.	CASIGQLQETQYF	TGTGCCAGCATAGGACAGCTCCAAGAGACCCAGTACTTC
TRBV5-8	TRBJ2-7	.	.	CASSLFSGIIHEQYF	TGTGCCAGCAGCTTGTTCTCCGGGATTATCCACGAGCAGTACTTC
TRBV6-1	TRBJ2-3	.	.	CASSEAAGGGNTQYF	TGTGCCAGCAGTGAAGCCGCGGGTGGGGGAAATACGCAGTATTTT